The 4 T cell receptor beta chains presented below share a single source sample, sequenced in a study of blood T cell repertoires in COVID-19. Profiling relied on immunoSEQ multiplex PCR, and the TCRdb table lists in-frame clones only, not all of them. The sample has 130,000 or so clones, about 86% seen once. The sample taken for sequencing was peripheral blood. The source is a woman in her forties or fifties who had recovered from COVID-19.

This chain joins TRBV6-6 and TRBJ1-5; TRBD1 aligns across 9 bases. The CDR3 runs 17 residues. Germline assignment: CDR1 MNHNY and CDR2 SVGAGI (reference sequence). With 5 bases clipped from V and 7 bases from J, the junction kept 15 bases outside the gene matches. This CDR3 is CASSHARIGQGWQPQHF. The CDR3 DNA sequence: TGTGCCAGCAGTCACGCGAGAATTGGACAGGGGTGGCAGCCCCAGCATTTT.

This clone was found many times. V and J are TRBV2 and TRBJ1-6; 9 bases are shared with TRBD1. The CDR3 has 12 amino acids. Per the germline V gene, CDR1 is SNHLY and CDR2 is FYNNEI. Trimming removed 6 bases from V and 9 bases from J; junction bases left unmatched: 0. CDR3 bases: TGTGCCAGCAGGGACAGGGGTTCACCCCTCCACTTT. It is translated as CASRDRGSPLHF.

This sequence joins TRBV19 and TRBJ1-5; the D is unclear. This CDR3 has 14 residues. Trimming pared 7 bases from V and 2 bases from J, leaving 12 bases between. In germline, CDR1 is LNHDA, CDR2 SQIVND (reference sequence). CDR3 protein: CASKFGQGNQPQHF. The CDR3 region has the DNA TGTGCCAGTAAGTTTGGGCAGGGCAATCAGCCCCAGCATTTT.

The CDR3 DNA reads TGTGCCATCAGTGGACAGTTTGGAGGCACAGATACGCAGTATTTT. Encoded protein: CAISGQFGGTDTQYF. J is TRBJ2-3 and V is TRBV10-3, with D tentatively TRBD1 (5 bases). The CDR3 covers 15 residues. Germline V gene lookup returns CDR1 ENHRY and CDR2 SYGVKD. V lost 4 bases and J 1 base, leaving 12 bases between the germline ends.